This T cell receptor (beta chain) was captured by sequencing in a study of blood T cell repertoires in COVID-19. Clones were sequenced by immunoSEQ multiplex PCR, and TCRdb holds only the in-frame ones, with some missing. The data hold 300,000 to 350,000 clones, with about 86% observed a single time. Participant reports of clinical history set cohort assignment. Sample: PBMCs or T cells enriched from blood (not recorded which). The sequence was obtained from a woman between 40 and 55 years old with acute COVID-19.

CDR3 DNA: TGTGCCAGCAGCCTACCCTCCCCTTTAGCGGGAGGGGGGCGGAGTGAGCAGTTCTTC. It encodes CASSLPSPLAGGGRSEQFF. V and J are TRBV14 and TRBJ2-1; 11 bases line up with TRBD2. The ends lost 4 bases at V and 9 bases at J; junction bases unmatched: 20. Germline V gene data show CDR1 as SGHDN and CDR2 as FVKESK. The CDR3 contains 19 residues.